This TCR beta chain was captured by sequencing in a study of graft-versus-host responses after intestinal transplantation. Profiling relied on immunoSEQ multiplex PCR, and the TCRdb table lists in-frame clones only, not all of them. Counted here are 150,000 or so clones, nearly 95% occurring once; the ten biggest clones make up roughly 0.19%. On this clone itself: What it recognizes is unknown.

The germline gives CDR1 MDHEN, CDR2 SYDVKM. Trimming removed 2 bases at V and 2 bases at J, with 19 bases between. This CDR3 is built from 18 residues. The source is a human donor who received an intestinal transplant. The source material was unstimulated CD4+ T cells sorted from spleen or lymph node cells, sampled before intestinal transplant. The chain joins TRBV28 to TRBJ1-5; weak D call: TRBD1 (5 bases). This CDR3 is CASSLPGFGSVGNQPQHF. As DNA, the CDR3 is TGTGCCAGCAGTTTACCAGGGTTCGGTAGTGTCGGCAATCAGCCCCAGCATTTT.